This TCR beta chain was obtained from a study of T-cell reconstitution after alpha-beta-depleted transplantation in children. There are many counts of this clonotype. Per germline, CDR1 MGHRA and CDR2 YSYEKL. This CDR3 is built from 14 residues. Trimming shortened V by 0 bases and J by 6 bases, and 9 bases separated the two germline ends. Preparation of the TCRbeta library was carried out with unique molecular identifiers. MiXCR, run by TCRdb on the PCR reads, gives a single entry per CDR3 protein. The data contain fewer than 550,000 distinct CDR3 sequences, 10% of them singletons. The source of this sequence is a child aged 2-15 years with inherited bone marrow failure, due to receive a stem cell transplant. The sequencing used PBMCs, collected before TCRalphabeta/CD19-depleted stem cell transplant. The chain carries TRBV4-1 and TRBJ1-5; D is possibly TRBD1 (6 bases). The CDR3 nucleotides read TGCGCCAGCAGCCAAGAACCAGGGGTTCAGCCCCAGCATTTT. Encoded protein: CASSQEPGVQPQHF.